This T cell receptor (beta chain) derives from a study of T-cell reconstitution after alpha-beta-depleted transplantation in children. Whole-study findings and limits: At day 60, the high TCRbeta diversity found in some patients originated from recipient T cells and thymic progenitors that had survived. One year post-transplant, T-cell counts and diversity were largely derived from T cells produced anew.

As concerns this clonotype: Its target is not known.

CDR1 is SGHRS, CDR2 YFSETQ, per germline. CDR3 size: 16 residues. The V gene lost 0 bases and the J gene lost 0 bases, with 12 bases spanning the gap. Using unique molecular identifiers, the investigators prepared the TCRbeta library. MiXCR, run by TCRdb on the PCR reads, gives a single entry per CDR3 protein. The data contain about a million distinct CDR3 sequences, roughly 29% of them singletons. The chain employs TRBV5-1 and TRBJ1-1; D gene uncertain. The starting material was PBMCs, mostly from graft donor cells, obtained 360 days after TCRalphabeta/CD19-depleted stem cell transplant. The TCR comes from a boy younger than two who had a stem cell transplant for SCID, so the T cells may come from the graft donor. Written as DNA, the CDR3 is TGCGCCAGCAGCTTGGGGCAGCTTAACATGAACACTGAAGCTTTCTTT. This encodes CASSLGQLNMNTEAFF.